This T cell receptor (beta chain) was documented in a study of CD8 T cells in seronegative destructive rheumatoid arthritis (dated by TCRdb to the early 2020s). For context, the study as a whole: At the time of sampling, biological drugs were being given to seven out of the eight CND-RA patients. Peripheral CD8+ TCRbeta repertoires of CCP-negative destructive rheumatoid arthritis (CND-RA) patients were compared with newly diagnosed seropositive RA, seronegative RA and healthy controls. Rather than undergoing new sequencing, the seropositive RA, seronegative RA and healthy control comparison cohorts were drawn from an earlier published TCRbeta dataset.

Points the paper makes about the study in general: Across the 110,000 or so clonotypes tested, no public clonotype enrichment remained significant after Benjamini-Hochberg correction. A distinct set of enriched public clonotypes appeared to be carried by CND-RA patients, and this finding was interpreted by the authors as support for a separate disease subset. The small size of the CND-RA cohort was acknowledged as a limitation of the study. Once age was adjusted for, the CD8+ TCRbeta repertoires of CND-RA patients appeared less diverse and more clonal than the repertoires of other RA subtypes. Without diagnostic samples, TCR repertoire differences may partly reflect poor disease control over the years rather than being present at onset. Compared with controls and other RA subtypes, CND-RA repertoires contained more CMV-reactive and fewer influenza A-reactive CD8+ TCRbeta sequences.

For this clone: Its antigen is unknown. The input lacks base qualities; no much larger clone sits a single base away.

CND-RA patients were negative for the clinical CCP2 antibody test, and joint destruction progressed despite active therapy. Every CND-RA patient had failed conventional anti-rheumatic therapy and showed typical joint destruction in the wrists and ankles. CND-RA patients were sampled not at diagnosis but after long disease histories, which in several cases spanned decades. Roughly 47 millilitres of EDTA-anticoagulated peripheral blood were collected from each patient. Peripheral blood mononuclear cells were isolated by Ficoll-Paque PLUS density gradient separation. AutoMACS magnetic bead positive selection was used to isolate CD8+ cells from fresh or cryopreserved PBMCs, and purity was verified by flow cytometry. Nucleospin Tissue or Tissue XS kits were used to extract genomic DNA, which was then quantified on a Qubit 2.0 fluorometer. Genomic DNA from CD8+ cells was used for TCRbeta sequencing according to the manufacturer's instructions. The immunoSEQ assay was used for TCRbeta sequencing, which was carried out at a genomics technology centre in Finland. On the authors' methods: Clonotype tables generated by the immunoSEQ preprocessing pipeline were converted into VDJtools format, and non-productive clonotypes were filtered out. Samples below 10,000 reads were excluded and the rest subsampled to 10,000 reads; six of eight CND-RA samples passed. The VDJtools CalcDiversityStats function was applied to data subsampled to 10,000 reads to calculate Shannon-Wiener, Simpson and clonality indices. To infer antigen specificity, non-singleton TCRbeta clonotypes were hard-matched against VDJdb, with no mismatches permitted. CDR3 sequences that differed by a single amino acid (Hamming distance 1) were grouped into clusters that potentially share antigen targets. Public clonotypes were tested for group enrichment with one-sided Fisher's exact tests after resampling groups to six samples, repeated ten times. The immuneACCESS repertoire file appears here via TCRdb, limited to in-frame rearrangements. These files lack a portion of the clones; in checked studies, under half of the deficit traces to unresolved V genes, and the cause of the others is not known. V and J calls and clone size come straight from that table; D and trimming were deduced from the DNA. Within this sample are 10,000 to 15,000 clones, with around 86% of them counted one time only. Together, the top ten hold around a quarter of the sample.

Trimmed from V: 4 bases; trimmed from J: 0 bases; junction bases lacking a gene match: 5. Taken from cysteine to phenylalanine, the CDR3 has 15 residues. CDR3 DNA only is kept here, 45 bases in frame from base 1. Via the germline V gene, CDR1 is SQVTM and CDR2 ANQGSEA. The V and J segments used are TRBV29-1 and TRBJ2-3; the central 9 bases match TRBD1. This clonotype was sampled from a woman aged 30 to 49 with seronegative destructive rheumatoid arthritis. Specimen: CD8+ T cells from blood. The nucleotide sequence reads TGCAGCGTTGGGATAGGACAGGGGAGCACAGATACGCAGTATTTT. Its translation is CSVGIGQGSTDTQYF.